This T cell receptor beta chain was identified during a study of cytomegalovirus exposure and HLA in healthy donors. Study context: Findings of an earlier analysis included roughly 110 million unique TCR beta sequences from 180 million or so T cells.

Unmatched junction bases numbered 4, after V lost 0 bases and J lost 5 bases. The CDR3 extends over 14 amino acids. Germline CDR1 is PRHDT and CDR2 is FYEKMQ (reference sequence). Study conclusions and caveats: For most subjects, TCR beta sequences were reported to predict HLA-A and HLA-B alleles with accuracy.

It was with 60 Vbeta and 13 Jbeta primers that the PCR ran. Produced via immunoSEQ multiplex PCR; TCRdb's table is partial and in-frame only. The sample has fewer than 200,000 clones; around 87% are singletons. About this clone: Antigen: not known.

The rearrangement links TRBV13 to TRBJ2-7; TRBD1 matches at 7 bases. This clonotype was obtained from a boy between 2 and 10 years old in good health and CMV-seronegative. Source material: PBMCs. The CDR3 loop is CASSLGTGLHEQYF. The CDR3 region has the DNA TGTGCCAGCAGCTTAGGGACAGGGCTCCACGAGCAGTACTTC.